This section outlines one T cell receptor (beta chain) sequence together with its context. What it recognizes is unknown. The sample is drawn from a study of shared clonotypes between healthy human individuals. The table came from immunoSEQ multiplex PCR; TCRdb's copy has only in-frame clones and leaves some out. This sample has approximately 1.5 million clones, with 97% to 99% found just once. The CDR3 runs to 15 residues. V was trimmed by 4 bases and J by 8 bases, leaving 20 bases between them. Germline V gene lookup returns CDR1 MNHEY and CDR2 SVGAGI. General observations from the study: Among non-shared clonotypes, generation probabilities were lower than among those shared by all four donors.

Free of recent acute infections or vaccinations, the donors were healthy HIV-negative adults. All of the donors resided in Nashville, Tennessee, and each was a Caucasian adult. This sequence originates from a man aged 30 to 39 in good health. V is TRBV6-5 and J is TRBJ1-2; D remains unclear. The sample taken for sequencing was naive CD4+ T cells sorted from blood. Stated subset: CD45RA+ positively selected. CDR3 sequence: CASSFDTFRGRGYTF. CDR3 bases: TGTGCCAGCAGTTTTGACACCTTTCGCGGGAGGGGCTACACCTTC.